Listed below are T cell receptor beta chains from one sample, sequenced in a study of T cells after posttransplantation cyclophosphamide. The protocol was immunoSEQ multiplex PCR, while the TCRdb copy is restricted to in-frame clones and leaves out a portion. The profile shows 50,000 to 55,000 clones, 86% of them singletons. The sequenced sample consisted of PBMCs. Receptors were obtained from a man between 25 and 39 years old with a blood cancer, CMV-positive, and with a related stem cell donor. The CDR3 runs from the conserved cysteine through the conserved F or W. The D gene is left open where the match is weak. Not every row has a clone size; where given, it reads once, few, many or a size class.

. TRBJ1-4 TRBV5-1 . CASSLDIEEKLFF TGCGCCAGCAGCTTGGATATAGAAGAAAAACTGTTTTTT
. TRBJ2-2 TRBV5-1 . CASSLVNPGPTGELFF TGCGCCAGCAGCTTGGTTAATCCAGGGCCCACCGGGGAGCTGTTTTTT
. TRBJ1-5 TRBV4-1 . CASSQDRSFSRGRNQPQHF TGCGCCAGCAGCCAAGATCGAAGTTTTAGCAGGGGCAGGAATCAGCCCCAGCATTTT
. TRBJ2-2 TRBV5-4 TRBD2 CASSLEASGAYTGELFF TGTGCCAGCAGCTTGGAGGCTAGCGGCGCCTACACCGGGGAGCTGTTTTTT
. TRBJ2-3 TRBV5-4 . CASSWDLADTQYF TGTGCCAGCAGCTGGGACTTGGCAGATACGCAGTATTTT
few TRBJ2-1 TRBV5-1 TRBD1 CASRDRGNEQFF TGCGCCAGCCGGGACAGGGGAAATGAGCAGTTCTTC
. TRBJ1-1 TRBV7-2 . CASSPPNTEAFF TGTGCCAGCAGCCCTCCGAACACTGAAGCTTTCTTT
. TRBJ1-1 TRBV30 . CAWSVLSDTEAFF TGTGCCTGGAGTGTACTTTCGGACACTGAAGCTTTCTTT
. TRBJ2-5 TRBV4-2 TRBD2 CASSQDLAGGGGFETQYF TGTGCCAGCAGCCAAGATTTGGCGGGAGGTGGAGGTTTTGAGACCCAGTACTTC
. TRBJ2-7 TRBV2 . CASSDGPQGYEQYF TGTGCCAGCAGTGACGGGCCGCAGGGCTACGAGCAGTACTTC
. TRBJ2-3 TRBV4-3 TRBD2 CASSPSGLAGDGATDTQYF TGCGCCAGCAGCCCCTCGGGACTAGCGGGAGATGGGGCCACAGATACGCAGTATTTT